A single sample gave rise to the 10 T cell receptor beta chains below, sequenced in a study of PD-L1 blockade in urothelial cancer (dated by TCRdb to 2016 to 2017). To prepare the library, the immunoSEQ multiplex PCR assay was applied. This is the immuneACCESS table as TCRdb keeps it, with only in-frame sequences that have V and J called. A part of the clones is gone; compared with another copy, unresolved V genes explain less than half, and the rest is unexplained. The sample table shows about 35,000 clones, and around 33% are seen once. The top ten hold about 8.9% of the sample. The sample's time point label, in plain terms: pretreatment tumor sample. The sample consisted of tumor tissue, taken before atezolizumab (anti-PD-L1) treatment. All receptors come from a man aged 55 to 69 with urothelial cancer.

J is TRBJ2-1 and V is TRBV25-1; 8 bases are a match to TRBD1. Germline V CDR1 and CDR2: MGHDK, SYGVNS. V was pared by 2 bases and J by 5 bases, with 5 bases of the junction left unmatched. This CDR3 is built from 15 residues. The CDR3 reads CASSEAGQGDNEQFF. CDR3 in DNA: TGTGCCAGCAGTGAAGCTGGACAGGGCGACAATGAGCAGTTCTTC.

A few counts support this clone. This chain joins TRBV6-7 and TRBJ1-2; D may be TRBD1 (6 bases). TRBV6-7 is designated an ORF whose function remains uncertain. This CDR3 has 15 amino acids. V was clipped by 5 bases and J by 4 bases, with 17 bases between them. CDR3 sequence: CASSEDTGGGYGYTF. The CDR3 DNA reads as TGTGCCAGCAGTGAAGATACCGGGGGCGGCTATGGCTACACCTTC.

Many counts were recorded for this clone. The chain employs TRBV11-3 and TRBJ2-7; possibly TRBD1 or TRBD2 for D (5 bases each). V gave up 8 bases and J gave up 6 bases, with 20 bases separating them. Germline V gene data show CDR1 as SGHNT and CDR2 as YENEEA. The CDR3 contains 14 residues. The CDR3 nucleotides read TGTGCCAGCCGAGGGGCTCCCGGTCGGCTCGAGCAGTACTTC. Translation: CASRGAPGRLEQYF.

This clone was detected only a few times. The J gene is TRBJ1-3, the V gene TRBV9; D not certain. V was clipped by 0 bases and J by 8 bases, with 9 bases between them. The CDR3 has 13 residues. Germline values: CDR1 SGDLS, CDR2 YYNGEE. CDR3 nucleotide sequence: TGTGCCAGCAGCGTAGATAGTGCGGACACCATATATTTT. Translation gives CASSVDSADTIYF.

This clone was observed a few times. The chain recombines TRBV28 with TRBJ2-7, with 9 bases fitting TRBD1. J gave up 5 bases and V 6 bases, and 11 bases lay outside the gene matches. Germline-derived CDR1 and CDR2 are MDHEN and SYDVKM. The CDR3 extends over 15 amino acids. CDR3 sequence reads: CASSPGGTGSDEQYF. The CDR3 nucleotides are TGTGCCAGCAGCCCTGGGGGGACAGGGTCGGACGAGCAGTACTTC.

CDR3 DNA: TGTGCCAGTACCCCGCGAGGACTAGCCCCCTACAATGAGCAGTTCTTC. Encoded protein: CASTPRGLAPYNEQFF. The rearrangement links TRBV19 to TRBJ2-1; 8 nucleotides agree with TRBD2. The J segment lost 2 bases and the V segment lost 7 bases, leaving 10 bases of the junction unmatched. CDR1 and CDR2 from the germline V gene are LNHDA and SQIVND (reference sequence). The CDR3 runs to 16 residues.

The chain links TRBV19 to TRBJ2-1; D gene uncertain. V was cut by 5 bases and J by 8 bases, with 19 bases left in between. The length of the CDR3 is 15 residues. Germline loops: CDR1 LNHDA, CDR2 SQIVND (reference sequence). The chain's CDR3 is CASSASLTFRDEQFF. The CDR3 DNA reads TGTGCCAGTAGTGCCTCCTTGACGTTCCGGGATGAGCAGTTCTTC.

This clone was found a few times. The chain couples TRBV11-3 to TRBJ2-4; D might be TRBD1 (5 bases). The V gene lost 3 bases and the J gene lost 8 bases, with 17 bases spanning the gap. Germline CDR1 and CDR2: SGHNT and YENEEA. This CDR3 spans 15 amino acids. The CDR3 region is CASSFTRGGPDIQYF. In DNA form, the CDR3 reads TGTGCCAGCAGCTTCACAAGGGGCGGCCCGGACATTCAGTACTTC.

This clone came up a few times. DNA of the CDR3: TGTGCCAGCAGTACAGTCGGTCGTCTAGCGGACGGGGAGCTGTTTTTT. This sequence encodes CASSTVGRLADGELFF. V and J are TRBV11-3 and TRBJ2-2; 7 bases map to TRBD2. The germline V gene has CDR1 SGHNT and CDR2 YENEEA. The CDR3 covers 16 residues. V dropped 6 bases and J dropped 7; count of bases not matched to a gene: 14.

Only a few counts were recorded for this clone. The chain uses TRBV11-3 and TRBJ1-1; D is unresolved. Per germline, CDR1 SGHNT and CDR2 YENEEA. Trimming took off 5 bases at V and 5 bases at J, with 15 bases between the two ends. The CDR3 length is 14 residues. The chain's CDR3 is CASSATLGGTEAFF. DNA of the CDR3: TGTGCCAGCAGCGCCACGCTAGGAGGAACTGAAGCTTTCTTT.